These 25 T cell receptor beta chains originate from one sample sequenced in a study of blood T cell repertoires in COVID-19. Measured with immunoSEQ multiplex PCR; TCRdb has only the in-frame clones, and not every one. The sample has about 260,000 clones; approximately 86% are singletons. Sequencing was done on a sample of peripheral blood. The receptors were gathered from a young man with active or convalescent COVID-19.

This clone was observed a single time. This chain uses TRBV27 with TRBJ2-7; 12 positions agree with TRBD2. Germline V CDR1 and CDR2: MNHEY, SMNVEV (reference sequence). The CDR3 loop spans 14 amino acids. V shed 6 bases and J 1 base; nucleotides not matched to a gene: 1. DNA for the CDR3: TGTGCCAGCAGACTAGCGGGGGGTTCCTACGAGCAGTACTTC. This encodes CASRLAGGSYEQYF.

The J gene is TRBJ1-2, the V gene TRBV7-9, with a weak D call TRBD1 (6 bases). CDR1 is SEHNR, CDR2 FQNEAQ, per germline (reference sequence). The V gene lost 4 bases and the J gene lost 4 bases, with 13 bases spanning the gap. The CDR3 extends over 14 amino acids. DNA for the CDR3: TGTGCCAGCAGCTCGGACAGAGAATCCTATGGCTACACCTTC. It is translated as CASSSDRESYGYTF.

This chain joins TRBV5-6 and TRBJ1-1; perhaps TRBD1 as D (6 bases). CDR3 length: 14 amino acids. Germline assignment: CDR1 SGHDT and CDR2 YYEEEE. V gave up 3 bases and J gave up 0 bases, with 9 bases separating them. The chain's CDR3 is CASSYDRMNTEAFF. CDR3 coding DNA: TGTGCCAGCAGCTACGACAGGATGAACACTGAAGCTTTCTTT. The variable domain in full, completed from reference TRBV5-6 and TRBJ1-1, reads DAGVTQSPTHLIKTRGQQVTLRCSPKSGHDTVSWYQQALGQGPQFIFQYYEEEERQRGNFPDRFSGHQFPNYSSELNVNALLLGDSALYLCASSYDRMNTEAFFGQGTRLTVV.

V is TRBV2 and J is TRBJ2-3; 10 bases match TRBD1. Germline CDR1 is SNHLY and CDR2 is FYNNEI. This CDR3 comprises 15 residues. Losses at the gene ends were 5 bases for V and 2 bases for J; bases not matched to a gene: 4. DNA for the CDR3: TGTGCCAGCAGTAAGGGGACAGGGGACACAGATACGCAGTATTTT. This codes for CASSKGTGDTDTQYF.

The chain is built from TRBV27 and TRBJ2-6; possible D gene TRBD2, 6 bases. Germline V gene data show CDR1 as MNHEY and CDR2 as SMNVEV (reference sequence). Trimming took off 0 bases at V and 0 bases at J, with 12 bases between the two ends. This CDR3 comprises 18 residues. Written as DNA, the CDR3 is TGTGCCAGCAGTTTATCTCCGGGACTGAGCTCTGGGGCCAACGTCCTGACTTTC. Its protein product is CASSLSPGLSSGANVLTF.

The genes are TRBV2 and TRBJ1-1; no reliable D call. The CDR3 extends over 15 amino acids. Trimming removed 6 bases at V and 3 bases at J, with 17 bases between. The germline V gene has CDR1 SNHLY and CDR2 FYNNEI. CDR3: CASRGGLWLDTEAFF. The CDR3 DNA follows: TGTGCCAGCAGGGGAGGACTGTGGTTGGACACTGAAGCTTTCTTT.

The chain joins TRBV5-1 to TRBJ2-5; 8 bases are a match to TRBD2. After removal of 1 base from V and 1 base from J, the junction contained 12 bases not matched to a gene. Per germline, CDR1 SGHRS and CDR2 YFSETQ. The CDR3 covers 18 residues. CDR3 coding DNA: TGCGCCAGCAGCTTGACAATAGTAGCGGGGCTGATCCAAGAGACCCAGTACTTC. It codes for CASSLTIVAGLIQETQYF.

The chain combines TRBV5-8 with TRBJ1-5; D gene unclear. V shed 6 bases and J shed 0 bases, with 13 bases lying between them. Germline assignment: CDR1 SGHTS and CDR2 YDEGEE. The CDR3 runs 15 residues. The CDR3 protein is CASTPPQYSNQPQHF. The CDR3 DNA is TGTGCCAGCACCCCCCCGCAGTATAGCAATCAGCCCCAGCATTTT.

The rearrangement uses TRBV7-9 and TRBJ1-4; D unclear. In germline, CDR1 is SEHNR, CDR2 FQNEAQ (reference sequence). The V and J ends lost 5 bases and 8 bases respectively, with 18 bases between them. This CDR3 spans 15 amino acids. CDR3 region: CASSPGSRTGEKLFF. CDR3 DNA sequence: TGTGCCAGCAGCCCGGGGTCCCGGACGGGAGAAAAACTGTTTTTT.

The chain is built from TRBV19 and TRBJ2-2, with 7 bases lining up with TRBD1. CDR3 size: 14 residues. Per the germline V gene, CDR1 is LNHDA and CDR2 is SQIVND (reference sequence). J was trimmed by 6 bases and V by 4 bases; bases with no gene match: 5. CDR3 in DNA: TGTGCCAGTAGTACCCGACAGGGCCCCGGGGAGCTGTTTTTT. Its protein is CASSTRQGPGELFF.

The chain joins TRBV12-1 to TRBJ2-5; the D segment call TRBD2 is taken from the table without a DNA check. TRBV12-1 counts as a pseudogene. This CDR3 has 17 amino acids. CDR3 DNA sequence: TGTGCCAGCAGCCCGGCTCAGAGGCGGGGGGGGCAAGAGACCCAGTACTTC. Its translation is CASSPAQRRGGQETQYF.

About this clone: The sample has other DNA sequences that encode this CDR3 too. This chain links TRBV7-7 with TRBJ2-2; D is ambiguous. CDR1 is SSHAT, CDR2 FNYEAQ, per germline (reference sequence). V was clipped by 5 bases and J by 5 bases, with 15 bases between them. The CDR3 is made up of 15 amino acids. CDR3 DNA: TGTGCCAGCAGCCCCCGAGGTTTCGGAACCGGGGAGCTGTTTTTT. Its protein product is CASSPRGFGTGELFF.

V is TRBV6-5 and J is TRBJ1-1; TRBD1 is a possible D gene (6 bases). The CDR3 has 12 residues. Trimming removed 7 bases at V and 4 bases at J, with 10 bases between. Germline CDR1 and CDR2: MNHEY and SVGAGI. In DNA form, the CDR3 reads TGTGCCAGCACCACAGGGAGCACTGAAGCTTTCTTT. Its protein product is CASTTGSTEAFF.

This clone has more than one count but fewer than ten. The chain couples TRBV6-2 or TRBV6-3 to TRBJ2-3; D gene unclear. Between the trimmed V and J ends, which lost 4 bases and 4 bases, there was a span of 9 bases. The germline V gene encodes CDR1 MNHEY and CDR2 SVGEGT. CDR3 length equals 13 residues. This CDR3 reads CASSSLDSDTQYF. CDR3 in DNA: TGTGCCAGCAGTTCCCTAGATTCAGATACGCAGTATTTT.

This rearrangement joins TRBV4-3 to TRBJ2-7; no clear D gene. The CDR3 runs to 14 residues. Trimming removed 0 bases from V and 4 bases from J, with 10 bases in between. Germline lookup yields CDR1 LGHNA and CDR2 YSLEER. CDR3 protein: CASSQELGEYEQYF. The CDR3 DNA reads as TGCGCCAGCAGCCAAGAGCTCGGAGAGTACGAGCAGTACTTC.

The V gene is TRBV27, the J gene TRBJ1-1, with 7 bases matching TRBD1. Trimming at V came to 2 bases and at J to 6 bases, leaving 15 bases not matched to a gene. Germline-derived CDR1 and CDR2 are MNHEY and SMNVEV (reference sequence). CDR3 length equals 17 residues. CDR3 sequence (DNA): TGTGCCAGCAGTTTAAGGGGACCCGACAGGGAGGTTTCTGAAGCTTTCTTT. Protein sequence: CASSLRGPDREVSEAFF.

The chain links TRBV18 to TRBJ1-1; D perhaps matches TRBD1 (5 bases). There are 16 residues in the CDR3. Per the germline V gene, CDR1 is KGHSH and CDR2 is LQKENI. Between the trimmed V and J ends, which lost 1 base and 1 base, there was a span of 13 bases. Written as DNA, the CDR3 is TGTGCCAGCTCACCACTTGGGGAAGGGGCGAACACTGAAGCTTTCTTT. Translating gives CASSPLGEGANTEAFF.

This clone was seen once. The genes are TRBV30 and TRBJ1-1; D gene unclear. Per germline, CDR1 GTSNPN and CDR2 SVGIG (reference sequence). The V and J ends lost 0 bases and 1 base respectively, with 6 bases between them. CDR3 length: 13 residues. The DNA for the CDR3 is TGTGCCTGGAGTGTACAACAGAACACTGAAGCTTTCTTT. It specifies CAWSVQQNTEAFF.

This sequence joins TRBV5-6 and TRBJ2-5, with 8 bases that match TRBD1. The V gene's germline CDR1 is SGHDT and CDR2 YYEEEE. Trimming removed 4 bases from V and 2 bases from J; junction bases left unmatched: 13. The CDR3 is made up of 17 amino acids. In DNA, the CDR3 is TGTGCCAGCAGCATACGAGGAGGACAGGGAGGACAAGAGACCCAGTACTTC. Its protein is CASSIRGGQGGQETQYF.

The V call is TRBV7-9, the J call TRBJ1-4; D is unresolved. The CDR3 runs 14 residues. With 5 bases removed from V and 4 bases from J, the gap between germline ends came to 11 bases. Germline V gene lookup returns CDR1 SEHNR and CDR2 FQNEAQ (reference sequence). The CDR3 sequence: CASSRPGINEKLFF. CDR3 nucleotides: TGTGCCAGCAGCCGACCCGGGATTAATGAAAAACTGTTTTTT.

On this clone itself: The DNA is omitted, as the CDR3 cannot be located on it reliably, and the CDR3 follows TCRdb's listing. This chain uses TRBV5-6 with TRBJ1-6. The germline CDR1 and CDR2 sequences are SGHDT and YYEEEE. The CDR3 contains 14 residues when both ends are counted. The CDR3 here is CACSAGRRNSPLHF.

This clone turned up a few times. The CDR3, as DNA: TGTGCCAGCTCACCGCGGGGAGGGACAGGGGATACCTACGAGCAGTACTTC. Amino acid sequence: CASSPRGGTGDTYEQYF. V usage is TRBV18 and J usage is TRBJ2-7, with 10 bases matching TRBD1. V shed 3 bases, J shed 2 bases, and the junction held 10 bases outside the gene matches. Germline values: CDR1 KGHSH, CDR2 LQKENI. The CDR3 runs to 17 residues.

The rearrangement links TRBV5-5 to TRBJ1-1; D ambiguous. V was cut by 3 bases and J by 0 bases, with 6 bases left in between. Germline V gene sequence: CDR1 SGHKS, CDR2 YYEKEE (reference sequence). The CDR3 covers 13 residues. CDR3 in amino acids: CASSSLMNTEAFF. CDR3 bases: TGTGCCAGCAGCTCTCTAATGAACACTGAAGCTTTCTTT.

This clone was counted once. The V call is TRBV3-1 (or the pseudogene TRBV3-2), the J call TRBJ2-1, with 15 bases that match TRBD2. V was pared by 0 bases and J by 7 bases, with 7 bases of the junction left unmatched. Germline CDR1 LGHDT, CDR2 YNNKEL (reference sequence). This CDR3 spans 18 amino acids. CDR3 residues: CASSQEGLAGGPGNEQFF. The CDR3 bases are TGTGCCAGCAGCCAAGAAGGACTAGCGGGGGGGCCAGGGAATGAGCAGTTCTTC.

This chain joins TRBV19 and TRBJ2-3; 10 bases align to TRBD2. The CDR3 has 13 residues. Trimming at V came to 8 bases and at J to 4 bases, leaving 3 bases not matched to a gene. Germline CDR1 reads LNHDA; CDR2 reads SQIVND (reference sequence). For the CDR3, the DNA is TGTGCCAGTGCTAGCGGGGGAGCAGATACGCAGTATTTT. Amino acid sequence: CASASGGADTQYF.